The rows below give T cell receptor beta chains drawn from one sample of a study of blood T cells in healthy people across ages. A single record per CDR3 protein comes from TCRdb applying MiXCR to the 5' RACE reads. Of 1.6 million or so distinct CDR3 sequences in the sample, 30% to 40% are singletons; the top ten hold 11%. The sequenced sample consisted of blood. These receptors were obtained from a woman aged 25 to 39 in good health. The CDR3 runs from the conserved cysteine through the conserved F or W. D genes are given only for firm matches. Clone size, where shown, is once, few, many, or a class for clones that have expanded.

j_call clone_size d_call v_call cdr3_nt cdr3_aa
TRBJ1-5 few - TRBV3-1 TGTGCCAGCAGATCGAAGACCGAGGGAGATAGCAATCAGCCCCAGCATTTT CASRSKTEGDSNQPQHF
TRBJ2-3 - - TRBV5-1 TGCGCCAGCAGCTTGAGCTGGGGGAACACAGATACGCAGTATTTT CASSLSWGNTDTQYF
TRBJ1-1 - - TRBV15 TGTGCCACCAGCAGAGATGCCGGGTTGAACACTGAAGCTTTCTTT CATSRDAGLNTEAFF
TRBJ1-1 - - TRBV5-1 TGCGCCAGCAGCCCCTTTCAGTTGGCTGAAGCTTTCTTT CASSPFQLAEAFF
TRBJ1-5 few - TRBV12-3/TRBV12-4 TGTGCCAGCAGTATAGGTGTTGTCAATCAGCCCCAGCATTTT CASSIGVVNQPQHF
TRBJ2-1 few - TRBV3-1 TGTGCCAGCAGCTCCTTTTCGGCGGGGAGGCGGTGGGAGCAGTTCTTC CASSSFSAGRRWEQFF
TRBJ2-3 - - TRBV18 TGTGCCAGCTCGCCGGACGAGGAGGCAGATACGCAGTATTTT CASSPDEEADTQYF
TRBJ2-7 - - TRBV27 TGTGCCAGCAGCATGAATCTCCTCTCCTACGAGCAGTACTTC CASSMNLLSYEQYF
TRBJ2-1 few - TRBV13 TGTGCCAGCAGCCCTCCCGTGGAGGGGATCCATGAGCAGTTCTTC CASSPPVEGIHEQFF
TRBJ2-1 - TRBD2 TRBV4-1 TGCGCCAGCAGCCACTTAGCGGGGGGGGATTTCAATGAGCAGTTCTTC CASSHLAGGDFNEQFF
TRBJ2-7 - TRBD1 TRBV4-1 TGCGCCAGCCAAGATGGGACAGTTGACGAGCAGTACTTC CASQDGTVDEQYF
TRBJ2-2 few - TRBV29-1 TGCAGCGTTGAGAAAAGGCCGAACACCGGGGAGCTGTTTTTT CSVEKRPNTGELFF
TRBJ2-5 - TRBD1 TRBV11-1 TGTGCCAGCAGCTCGGCCTGGACAGGGGATCGCAATGAGCAGTACTTC CASSSAWTGDRNEQYF
TRBJ2-1 few TRBD1 TRBV14 TGTGCCAGCAGGCGGACAGGGGGCGGGTCCTACAATGAGCAGTTCTTC CASRRTGGGSYNEQFF
TRBJ2-2 - TRBD1 TRBV5-1 TGCGCCAGCAGCTCGGGACAGTTAACCGGGGAGCTGTTTTTT CASSSGQLTGELFF
TRBJ1-6 - TRBD1 TRBV20-1 TGCAGTGCTCGCCGACAGGGAGGGTCTGATCCCCTCCACTTT CSARRQGGSDPLHF
TRBJ1-1 - TRBD1 TRBV6-6 TGTGCCAGCAAGATAACAGGGGTTGGCACTGAAGCTTTCTTT CASKITGVGTEAFF
TRBJ2-7 few - TRBV20-1 TGCAGTGCTAGAGTCCGGGGCCCATCGGGTTACGAGCAGTACTTC CSARVRGPSGYEQYF
TRBJ1-2 many - TRBV20-1 TGCAGTGCTACACACGAGATGAGGGGCTACACCTTC CSATHEMRGYTF
TRBJ1-2 few TRBD1 TRBV6-5 TGTGCCAGCAGTTACTCGGATCGTCGGGACAGCCCCTGGGTGGACTATGGCTACACCTTC CASSYSDRRDSPWVDYGYTF
TRBJ2-7 few TRBD1 TRBV9 TGTGCCAGCAGCGTAGAGGTTGGGACAGGGCCCTACGAGCAGTACTTC CASSVEVGTGPYEQYF
TRBJ2-7 once - TRBV25-1 TGTGCCAGCAGTGCGGGTCTAGCGATCGACGAGCAGTACTTC CASSAGLAIDEQYF
TRBJ2-7 many TRBD2 TRBV9 TGTGCCAGCAGTGGCGGCGGGAGCTCCTACGAGCAGTACTTC CASSGGGSSYEQYF
TRBJ2-3 - TRBD2 TRBV6-1 TGTGCCAGCAGTAGGGGACTAGCGACTCTCGGGGATACGCAGTATTTT CASSRGLATLGDTQYF
TRBJ2-7 few - TRBV27 TGTGCCAGCAGTTTCGGGAAACCATACGAGCAGTACTTC CASSFGKPYEQYF
TRBJ2-7 - - TRBV20-1 TGCAGTGCTCCTAATCGGTACTCGTCCTACGAGCAGTACTTC CSAPNRYSSYEQYF
TRBJ2-7 - TRBD2 TRBV4-1 TGCGCCAGCAGCCAAGAAGAGGTGGGAGCGGGGGGGCGCGACGAGCAGTACTTC CASSQEEVGAGGRDEQYF
TRBJ2-7 many - TRBV7-8 TGTGCCAGCAGCTTAGTTCCCAACTCCTACGAGCAGTACTTC CASSLVPNSYEQYF
TRBJ1-2 - - TRBV30 TGTGCCTGGAGTCCACAGGGAAACTATGGCTACACCTTC CAWSPQGNYGYTF